The 5 T cell receptor beta chains in this list originate from one sample, sequenced in a study of OX40 agonist ivuxolimab in advanced cancers. The assay was immunoSEQ multiplex PCR, and TCRdb's table has in-frame clones only and misses some. This sample has tens of thousands of clones; around four fifths occur once, and the top ten carry roughly 1.9%. The sample in question was CD4+ or CD8+ T cells sorted from blood, obtained in a trial of the OX40 agonist ivuxolimab. These receptors were collected from an adult with an advanced solid tumor such as melanoma, head and neck, liver or kidney cancer.

This clone occurred once. This chain uses TRBV27 with TRBJ1-4, with no clear D. Trimming removed 2 bases from V and 3 bases from J, with 7 bases in between. This CDR3 spans 14 amino acids. Per the germline V gene, CDR1 is MNHEY and CDR2 is SMNVEV (reference sequence). Here the CDR3 reads CASSLEMANEKLFF. CDR3 in DNA: TGTGCCAGCAGTTTAGAGATGGCTAATGAAAAACTGTTTTTT.

This chain joins TRBV19 and TRBJ2-1, with D perhaps TRBD1 or TRBD2 (5 bases each). V gave up 5 bases and J gave up 7 bases, with 21 bases separating them. This CDR3 spans 16 amino acids. Germline values: CDR1 LNHDA, CDR2 SQIVND (reference sequence). The CDR3 reads CASSALRPGPPNEQFF. The DNA of the CDR3 is TGTGCCAGTAGTGCGCTGCGCCCGGGACCCCCGAATGAGCAGTTCTTC.

The chain links TRBV10-1 to TRBJ2-7; TRBD1 agrees at 9 bases. The V segment lost 3 bases and the J segment 2 bases; nucleotides outside the gene matches: 11. The CDR3 is 17 residues long. The germline V gene encodes CDR1 WNHNN and CDR2 SYGVQD (reference sequence). CDR3: CASSETKPGQGTYEQYF. In DNA, the CDR3 is TGCGCCAGCAGTGAAACGAAGCCGGGACAGGGTACCTACGAGCAGTACTTC.

This chain uses TRBV19 with TRBJ1-2, with D maybe TRBD1 (5 bases). V lost 3 bases, J lost 5 bases, and 16 bases lay in between. The length of the CDR3 is 15 residues. Looked up from germline, CDR1 is LNHDA and CDR2 is SQIVND (reference sequence). For the CDR3, the DNA is TGTGCCAGTAGTATTCGGGCGGACATCAAGTATGGCTACACCTTC. It codes for CASSIRADIKYGYTF. Based on the CDR3 plus reference TRBV19 and TRBJ1-2, the full variable domain is DGGITQSPKYLFRKEGQNVTLSCEQNLNHDAMYWYRQDPGQGLRLIYYSQIVNDFQKGDIAEGYSVSREKKESFPLTVTSAQKNPTAFYLCASSIRADIKYGYTFGSGTRLTVV.

V usage is TRBV27 and J usage is TRBJ2-7; D possibly corresponds to TRBD2 (7 bases). Between the trimmed V and J ends, which lost 0 bases and 6 bases, there was a span of 15 bases. The CDR3 spans 15 residues. Per germline, CDR1 MNHEY and CDR2 SMNVEV (reference sequence). The CDR3 nucleotides read TGTGCCAGCAGTTTATCGGGGGGGCTCTTGGGCGAGCAGTACTTC. Translated: CASSLSGGLLGEQYF.